Detailed here is one T cell receptor (beta chain). Only a few counts were recorded for this clone. Its antigen specificity is not known. Per-nucleotide qualities are absent, and no much larger clonotype sits a single base away. This sample is drawn from a study of metastatic and nonmetastatic thyroid tumors (dated by TCRdb to 2020 to 2022). Study-level background: For patients with malignant and with benign thyroid disease, the researchers compared repertoires between peripheral blood samples and tumor or nodule tissue samples.

Library preparation was by PCR. For sequencing, an Illumina HiSeq 4000 was employed. High-throughput sequencing was used to profile the CDR3 region of the TCR beta-chain in every patient. Under the source paper's analysis protocol: A classifier to discriminate distant-metastatic papillary thyroid cancer patients was built from CDR3 differences across clinicopathological groups. To measure repertoire diversity the researchers used the Shannon index, while the Morisita-Horn index served to gauge how similar the tumor and blood repertoires were. The public reads were reanalyzed by TCRdb: fastp trimming at Q25, MiXCR alignment, in-frame beta chains only. The V and J calls come from TCRdb's annotation, not from the publication. Across this sample there are 39,000 or so clones, with 15% to 20% seen only once. The ten largest clones represent about a sixth of the sample. CDR1 and CDR2 are read off the germline V gene as KGHDR and SFDVKD. Trimming at the junction amounts to 4 bases on V and 4 bases on J, and the germline ends lie 18 bases apart. CDR3 length: 16 amino acids, cysteine to phenylalanine. Just the 48-base CDR3 DNA is kept, in frame starting at base 1.

Study-wide conclusions, independent of this receptor: In both blood and tumor samples, TCR beta diversity was reported to be significantly higher in malignant tumors than in benign nodules.

No patient had received any treatment before thyroid surgery. Using T-cell receptor beta sequencing, the researchers looked back retrospectively at clinical samples from patients, gathered between about 2011 and 2019. The rearrangement combines TRBV24-1 with TRBJ1-2; 6 matching bases give a weak D call of TRBD1. This clonotype was sampled from a female donor with papillary thyroid cancer or a benign thyroid nodule (not recorded which). Some clones in this sample may be carry-over from other donors' samples. The specimen was blood. The CDR3 region has the sequence CATSEGGRGGGYGYTF. The bases read TGTGCCACCAGTGAGGGCGGCAGGGGAGGTGGCTATGGCTACACCTTC.